Below are 24 T cell receptor beta chains sequenced from a single sample in a study of shared clonotypes between healthy human individuals. Here immunoSEQ multiplex PCR was the method, and the copy in TCRdb shows in-frame clones only, minus some. The repertoire holds around 1.1 million clones, about 72% seen once, with roughly 0.82% in the top ten. Material: memory CD4+ T cells from PBMCs. Subset specified: CD45RA-negative fraction. The receptors stem from a man aged 18 to 35 in good health. Some clones in this sample may be carry-over from other donors' samples.

The rearrangement joins TRBV7-9 to TRBJ1-1, with D possibly being TRBD1 (5 bases). Trimming removed 5 bases from V and 1 base from J, with 14 bases in between. CDR1 and CDR2 (germline): SEHNR, FQNEAQ (reference sequence). The length of the CDR3 is 15 residues. CDR3 DNA sequence: TGTGCCAGCAGCGCCTGGGACCGCGAGAACACTGAAGCTTTCTTT. This gives the protein CASSAWDRENTEAFF.

To note about this clone: Other DNA sequences in the same sample also yield this CDR3. The V gene is TRBV5-1, the J gene TRBJ2-2, with D unresolved. The CDR3 spans 14 residues. Germline V gene sequence: CDR1 SGHRS, CDR2 YFSETQ. V was shortened by 0 bases and J by 0 bases, with 3 bases between the two germline ends. The CDR3 bases are TGCGCCAGCAGCTTGGGATCGAACACCGGGGAGCTGTTTTTT. Protein sequence: CASSLGSNTGELFF.

This clone appeared once. CDR3 nucleotide sequence: TGCGCCAGCAGCTCAGCGGGGGGCTCCTACAATGAGCAGTTCTTC. Amino acid sequence: CASSSAGGSYNEQFF. V and J are TRBV5-1 and TRBJ2-1; 9 nucleotides agree with TRBD2. CDR3 length equals 15 residues. With V trimmed by 3 bases and J by 0 bases, 1 base remained unmatched. CDR1 is SGHRS and CDR2 is YFSETQ in the germline V gene.

The chain is built from TRBV30 and TRBJ2-7; no clear D. The CDR3 is 11 residues long. Germline CDR1 is GTSNPN and CDR2 is SVGIG (reference sequence). The germline V and J ends were trimmed by 3 bases and 2 bases, with 5 bases remaining between them. The CDR3 loop reads CAWSRTYEQYF. CDR3 bases: TGTGCCTGGAGCCGAACCTACGAGCAGTACTTC. The full variable domain, with the rest looked up from reference TRBV30 and TRBJ2-7, is SQTIHQWPATLVQPVGSPLSLECTVEGTSNPNLYWYRQAAGRGLQLLFYSVGIGQISSEVPQNLSASRPQDRQFILSSKKLLLSDSGFYLCAWSRTYEQYFGPGTRLTVT.

The V and J genes are TRBV28 and TRBJ2-7; weak D call: TRBD2 (6 bases). Per germline, CDR1 MDHEN and CDR2 SYDVKM. The CDR3 spans 14 residues. The V end lost 4 bases, the J end lost 1 base, and 11 bases lay between the germline ends. The CDR3 region has the DNA TGTGCCAGCAGTTCGGTTGGGGGGTCCTACGAGCAGTACTTC. As protein: CASSSVGGSYEQYF.

The table lists this clone with a count of one. The V call is TRBV6-6, the J call TRBJ1-5; 7 nucleotides agree with TRBD1. Germline assignment: CDR1 MNHNY and CDR2 SVGAGI (reference sequence). The CDR3 has 15 residues. Losses at the gene ends were 2 bases for V and 4 bases for J; bases not matched to a gene: 5. CDR3 DNA: TGTGCCAGCAGTTACCCACGACAGGGAAATCAGCCCCAGCATTTT. It codes for CASSYPRQGNQPQHF.

The genes are TRBV6-1 and TRBJ2-2; possibly TRBD1 or TRBD2 for D (5 bases each). The CDR3 length is 16 residues. CDR1 and CDR2 from the germline V gene are MNHNS and SASEGT. Trimming cost V 4 bases and J 0 bases, with 12 bases left between them. CDR3 sequence reads: CASSGRDVANTGELFF. The CDR3 DNA is TGTGCCAGCAGTGGTCGGGACGTTGCGAACACCGGGGAGCTGTTTTTT.

In this sample, this clone turned up once. The chain has TRBV11-3 and TRBJ2-1; 8 positions match TRBD1. With 5 bases clipped from V and 7 bases from J, the junction kept 7 bases outside the gene matches. CDR3 size: 14 residues. CDR1 is SGHNT, CDR2 YENEEA, per germline. DNA of the CDR3: TGTGCCAGCAGCCTCCAGGGGGCGCAAAATGAGCAGTTCTTC. It translates to CASSLQGAQNEQFF.

The rearrangement joins TRBV18 to TRBJ1-3, with D unresolved. The CDR3 has 15 residues. Trimming removed 3 bases from V and 2 bases from J, with 11 bases in between. In germline, CDR1 is KGHSH, CDR2 LQKENI. Here the CDR3 reads CASSPWGPPGNTIYF. The CDR3, as DNA: TGTGCCAGCTCACCCTGGGGTCCCCCTGGAAACACCATATATTTT.

The chain joins TRBV6-1 to TRBJ1-5, with D perhaps TRBD1 (5 bases). Trimming shortened V by 5 bases and J by 5 bases, and 13 bases separated the two germline ends. Germline loops: CDR1 MNHNS, CDR2 SASEGT. The CDR3 sequence is 14 residues long. The CDR3 region is CASSRDGGDQPQHF. CDR3 sequence (DNA): TGTGCCAGCAGTCGGGACGGCGGGGATCAGCCCCAGCATTTT.

A note on this clone: Possible read error: a much larger clone is one base away. V is TRBV15 and J is TRBJ2-3; no clear D. The germline CDR1 and CDR2 sequences are LNHNV and YYDKDF (reference sequence). V dropped 1 base and J dropped 5 bases, with 4 bases sitting between them. The CDR3 consists of 12 residues. For the CDR3, the DNA is TGTGCCACCAGCAGAGCGGGAGATACGCAGTATTTT. Translation gives CATSRAGDTQYF. Full variable domain (outside the CDR3, taken from reference TRBV15 and TRBJ2-3): DAMVIQNPRYQVTQFGKPVTLSCSQTLNHNVMYWYQQKSSQAPKLLFHYYDKDFNNEADTPDNFQSRRPNTSFCFLDIRSPGLGDTAMYLCATSRAGDTQYFGPGTRLTVL.

V is TRBV6-1 and J is TRBJ2-7, with D perhaps being TRBD1 or TRBD2 (5 bases each). V was clipped by 3 bases and J by 7 bases, with 16 bases between them. Germline V lookup: CDR1 MNHNS, CDR2 SASEGT. The CDR3 is made up of 14 amino acids. The CDR3 region has the DNA TGTGCCAGCAGTGAGGCAGGGACGGTAGGGGAGCAGTACTTC. Its translation is CASSEAGTVGEQYF.

The chain employs TRBV7-3 and TRBJ2-3; possible D gene TRBD2, 5 bases. Trimming removed 5 bases at V and 5 bases at J, with 11 bases between. CDR1 is SGHTA, CDR2 FQGTGA, per germline. The CDR3 extends over 13 amino acids. The CDR3 DNA follows: TGTGCCAGCAGCCCTAAAAGCGGAGATACGCAGTATTTT. Translated, it gives CASSPKSGDTQYF.

This clone turned up a few times. Germline and junction disagree at one end, which may indicate a read error. The chain recombines TRBV2 with TRBJ1-4; D not certain. The CDR3 runs 15 residues. Germline CDR1 reads SNHLY; CDR2 reads FYNNEI. The CDR3 DNA reads as TGTGCCAGCAGAGAAGCCTGGGTAGGGAATGAAAAACTGTTTTTT. Translated: CASREAWVGNEKLFF.

The chain employs TRBV4-2 and TRBJ2-1, with D possibly matching TRBD2 (5 bases). Germline V lookup: CDR1 LGHNA, CDR2 YNFKEQ. The CDR3 totals 16 residues. The ends were cut back, 1 base at V and 6 bases at J, with 16 bases in the middle. CDR3 amino acids: CASSQVTGSLINEQFF. The CDR3 DNA is TGTGCCAGCAGCCAAGTGACGGGAAGTCTGATCAATGAGCAGTTCTTC.

This clone occurred once. V gene TRBV2 combines with J gene TRBJ1-1; D is perhaps TRBD1 (6 bases). The CDR3 spans 14 residues. Germline V lookup: CDR1 SNHLY, CDR2 FYNNEI. Trimming took 4 bases from V and 1 from J, leaving 10 bases between them. This chain's CDR3 is CASSVRGGNTEAFF. The CDR3 bases are TGTGCCAGCAGTGTGAGGGGGGGGAACACTGAAGCTTTCTTT.

The DNA of the CDR3 is TGTGCCAGCAGTTTACTAGGAGCTCCCGGGGAGCTGTTTTTT. Residues: CASSLLGAPGELFF. The chain is built from TRBV27 and TRBJ2-2; unclear D gene. CDR1 and CDR2 (germline): MNHEY, SMNVEV (reference sequence). The CDR3 sequence is 14 residues long. The V and J ends lost 2 bases and 6 bases respectively, with 10 bases between them.

This clone was counted ten times or more. The rearrangement links TRBV27 to TRBJ1-2; TRBD1 agrees at 9 bases. V trimming: 4 bases; J trimming: 4 bases; junction bases outside the gene matches: 7. This CDR3 is 15 amino acids long. Germline CDR1 and CDR2: MNHEY and SMNVEV (reference sequence). The chain's CDR3 is CASSWGQGGAYGYTF. The CDR3 nucleotides read TGTGCCAGCAGTTGGGGACAGGGAGGTGCCTATGGCTACACCTTC.

This clone was counted only a few times. This chain joins TRBV4-2 and TRBJ2-5; TRBD1 or TRBD2 may be the D gene (5 bases each). V was trimmed by 0 bases and J by 2 bases, leaving 22 bases between them. Germline CDR1 is LGHNA and CDR2 is YNFKEQ. There are 19 residues in the CDR3. The CDR3 spells CASSQESIRGVIRQETQYF. CDR3 nucleotides: TGTGCCAGCAGCCAAGAATCCATTAGAGGGGTAATCCGTCAAGAGACCCAGTACTTC.

The chain is built from TRBV2 and TRBJ2-3; a possible D gene is TRBD1 (6 bases). Germline CDR1 is SNHLY and CDR2 is FYNNEI. The CDR3 length is 13 residues. V was cut by 7 bases and J by 7 bases, with 15 bases left in between. The CDR3 region has the DNA TGTGCCAGCAATAAAGTGCAGGGGCATACGCAGTATTTT. Its protein is CASNKVQGHTQYF.

This rearrangement joins TRBV10-1 to TRBJ2-3; 7 nucleotides align to TRBD2. The CDR3 contains 14 residues. J was trimmed by 4 bases and V by 6 bases; bases with no gene match: 7. Germline V gene sequence: CDR1 WNHNN, CDR2 SYGVQD (reference sequence). CDR3 loop: CASSGGLDADTQYF. The DNA of the CDR3 is TGCGCCAGCAGCGGGGGGTTAGATGCAGATACGCAGTATTTT.

Comments on this clone: The sample holds other DNA sequences that translate to the same CDR3. The chain combines TRBV7-3 with TRBJ1-1; 7 positions match TRBD1. Per germline, CDR1 SGHTA and CDR2 FQGTGA. The CDR3 has 14 amino acids. Trimming at V came to 5 bases and at J to 4 bases, leaving 7 bases not matched to a gene. The CDR3 protein is CASSPRQGGTEAFF. In DNA, the CDR3 is TGTGCCAGCAGCCCGCGACAGGGAGGCACTGAAGCTTTCTTT.

V gene TRBV5-4 combines with J gene TRBJ1-1; the D is unclear. The CDR3 extends over 16 amino acids. Germline values: CDR1 SGHNT, CDR2 YYREEE (reference sequence). V was shortened by 4 bases and J by 1 base, with 17 bases between the two germline ends. CDR3 sequence: CASSPGFWHENTEAFF. CDR3 coding DNA: TGTGCCAGCAGCCCCGGCTTTTGGCATGAGAACACTGAAGCTTTCTTT.

V usage is TRBV7-9 and J usage is TRBJ2-7; 9 bases agree with TRBD1. The CDR3 has 15 residues. Germline V gene lookup returns CDR1 SEHNR and CDR2 FQNEAQ (reference sequence). Losses at the gene ends were 4 bases for V and 3 bases for J; bases not matched to a gene: 7. CDR3 loop: CASSSPGQGLYEQYF. DNA of the CDR3: TGTGCCAGCAGCTCACCGGGACAGGGCCTCTACGAGCAGTACTTC.